This is a list of T cell receptor beta chains from one sample in a study of identical twins. TCRdb fed the 5' RACE reads into MiXCR, producing one record per CDR3 protein. The table has hundreds of thousands of distinct CDR3 sequences, roughly 7.2% seen once; the top ten hold about 1.6%. The same sample was also used in a study of yellow fever vaccine responses in identical twins.

Sequencing used PBMCs. Receptors originate from a woman younger than 35 in good health. CDR3s include the opening cysteine and the closing phenylalanine or tryptophan. D genes are given only for firm matches. Rows may omit the clone size; those that give it use once, few, many or a size class.

d_call: TRBD1; v_call: TRBV7-2; clone_size: NA; j_call: TRBJ1-2; cdr3_nt: TGTGCCAGCAGCTTAGTTCCGGGACAGGCTAACTATGGCTACACCTTC; cdr3_aa: CASSLVPGQANYGYTF
d_call: TRBD1; v_call: TRBV7-6; clone_size: NA; j_call: TRBJ1-3; cdr3_nt: TGTGCCAGCAGCCCGACAGGGGGCGGAAACACCATATATTTT; cdr3_aa: CASSPTGGGNTIYF
d_call: NA; v_call: TRBV13; clone_size: NA; j_call: TRBJ1-1; cdr3_nt: TGTGCCAGCAGCTTAGGACAGGGAAGTCGTACTGAAGCTTTCTTT; cdr3_aa: CASSLGQGSRTEAFF
d_call: TRBD2; v_call: TRBV2; clone_size: many; j_call: TRBJ2-1; cdr3_nt: TGTGCCAGCAGTGATTTGTCGGGAGGGCCTTCGTACAATGAGCAGTTCTTC; cdr3_aa: CASSDLSGGPSYNEQFF
d_call: NA; v_call: TRBV6-5; clone_size: many; j_call: TRBJ2-1; cdr3_nt: TGTGCCAGCAGTTTGACCCGGGGGAATGAGCAGTTCTTC; cdr3_aa: CASSLTRGNEQFF
d_call: NA; v_call: TRBV11-2; clone_size: many; j_call: TRBJ2-5; cdr3_nt: TGTGCCAGCAGCCCCTTCATCCAAGAGACCCAGTACTTC; cdr3_aa: CASSPFIQETQYF
d_call: TRBD1; v_call: TRBV10-3; clone_size: NA; j_call: TRBJ2-5; cdr3_nt: TGTGCCACCGGACAGGGGGACCTAGAAGAGACCCAGTACTTC; cdr3_aa: CATGQGDLEETQYF
d_call: NA; v_call: TRBV7-9; clone_size: many; j_call: TRBJ2-3; cdr3_nt: TGTGCCAGTCCTAGCACAGATACGCAGTATTTT; cdr3_aa: CASPSTDTQYF
d_call: NA; v_call: TRBV5-1; clone_size: few; j_call: TRBJ2-3; cdr3_nt: TGCGCCAGCAGCTCAGGACTACAGGACACAGATACGCAGTATTTT; cdr3_aa: CASSSGLQDTDTQYF
d_call: TRBD1; v_call: TRBV4-1; clone_size: many; j_call: TRBJ1-2; cdr3_nt: TGCGCCAGCAGCCAAGCCTTACAGGGGCCTAGATATGGCTACACCTTC; cdr3_aa: CASSQALQGPRYGYTF
d_call: NA; v_call: TRBV10-3; clone_size: few; j_call: TRBJ2-5; cdr3_nt: TGTGCCAGCCGTGGACAATCACAAGAGACCCAGTACTTC; cdr3_aa: CASRGQSQETQYF